This T cell receptor (beta chain) originates from a study of a mutant IDH1 vaccine in newly diagnosed glioma. Time point of the sample: week 5, during vaccination. Mutant IDH1 20-mer peptide, at 300 ug, made up each vaccine dose, with topical imiquimod. Only in-frame clones appear in the TCRdb table, and some are missing; sequencing was by immunoSEQ multiplex PCR. Of around 34,000 clones listed, roughly three fifths are singletons. The germline CDR1 and CDR2 sequences are SGHRS and YFSETQ. The CDR3 covers 13 residues. Trimming took 4 bases from V and 6 from J, leaving 13 bases between them. A remark on this clone: Its target is unknown.

The chain uses TRBV5-1 and TRBJ1-2; D perhaps matches TRBD1 (5 bases). Sequencing used PBMCs, obtained from a glioma patient whose treatment included an IDH1 peptide vaccine. The source is a young woman with glioma. CDR3 nucleotides: TGCGCCAGCAGCCTCGGGGACCTCAATGGCTACACCTTC. Translating it yields CASSLGDLNGYTF.